This TCR beta chain originates from a study of cytomegalovirus exposure and HLA in healthy donors. Regarding this clone: Antigen unknown.

Study-level findings and limits: For cytomegalovirus status, the classifier reportedly gave diagnoses with high specificity and sensitivity. Under in vitro conditions, three CMV-associated chains were confirmed as specific for CMV antigens. That first-cohort TCR clusters tended to co-occur in the 120 or so validation repertoires was found in a later analysis. Rare sequences made up most TCRs, while some public TCRs were found in many donors.

Only in-frame clones appear in the TCRdb table, and some are missing; sequencing was by immunoSEQ multiplex PCR. The sample holds 110,000 to 150,000 clones, roughly nine tenths seen once. The CDR3 length is 15 residues. The V gene lost 2 bases and the J gene lost 6 bases, with 16 bases spanning the gap. Germline V CDR1 and CDR2: MDHEN, SYDVKM. The rearrangement uses TRBV28 and TRBJ1-2; D possibly corresponds to TRBD1 (6 bases). This sequence originates from a man younger than 35 in good health and CMV-seronegative. The specimen was PBMCs. CDR3 coding DNA: TGTGCCAGCAGTTTACCAGGGGAAGTCTCAGATGGCTACACCTTC. This gives the protein CASSLPGEVSDGYTF.